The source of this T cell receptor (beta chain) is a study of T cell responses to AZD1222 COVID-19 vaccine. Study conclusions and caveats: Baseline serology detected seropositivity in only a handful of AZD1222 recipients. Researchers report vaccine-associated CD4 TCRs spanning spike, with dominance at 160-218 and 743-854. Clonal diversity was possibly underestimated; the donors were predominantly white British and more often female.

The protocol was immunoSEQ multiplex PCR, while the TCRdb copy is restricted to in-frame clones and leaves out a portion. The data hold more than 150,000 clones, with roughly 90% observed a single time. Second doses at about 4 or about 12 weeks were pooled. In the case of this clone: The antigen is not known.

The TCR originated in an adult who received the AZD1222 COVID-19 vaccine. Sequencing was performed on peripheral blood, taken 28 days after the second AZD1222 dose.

CDR3 sequence reads: CASSNGQGGEKLFF. The CDR3 nucleotides read TGTGCCAGCAGCAACGGACAGGGGGGGGAAAAACTGTTTTTT. V usage is TRBV5-5 and J usage is TRBJ1-4, with 10 bases fitting TRBD1. V gave up 4 bases and J gave up 8 bases; unmatched junction bases: 5. Germline CDR1 SGHKS, CDR2 YYEKEE (reference sequence). The CDR3 is made up of 14 amino acids.